This T cell receptor (beta chain) was obtained from a study of T cell clonotyping in hematopoietic cell transplantation. General study points: CD4 and CD8 repertoire contributions could not be separated without sorting.

Worth noting for this clone: The antigen is undetermined.

Measured with immunoSEQ multiplex PCR; TCRdb has only the in-frame clones, and not every one. The data show 15,000 to 20,000 clones, more than 65% seen once. Per the germline V gene, CDR1 is SNHLY and CDR2 is FYNNEI. The CDR3 has 18 amino acids. The V gene end was trimmed by 6 bases and the J gene end by 0 bases; junction bases not matched to a gene: 11. Sequenced: peripheral blood mononuclear cells. J is TRBJ2-6 and V is TRBV2; 7 nucleotides agree with TRBD2. The sequence came from a man aged 55 to 70 in good health. Some clones in this sample may be carry-over from other donors' samples. CDR3 sequence reads: CASRDRDYFNSGANVLTF. CDR3 bases: TGTGCCAGCAGAGACCGGGACTACTTCAACTCTGGGGCCAACGTCCTGACTTTC.